What follows are 19 T cell receptor beta chains derived from one specimen sequenced in a study of radiation and T cells in renal cell carcinoma. Described time point: blood 2 weeks post-SBRT. Sample treatment: 15 Gy SBRT to primary tumor, nephrectomy 4 weeks later. TCRdb's copy holds only in-frame clones and misses some; the assay was immunoSEQ multiplex PCR. The sample consists of under 150,000 clones, more than 80% of them appearing once. This specimen was blood, taken from a patient whose treatment included radiotherapy and nephrectomy. Every receptor here comes from a woman aged 55-70 years with renal cell carcinoma.

This sequence joins TRBV11-3 and TRBJ2-2; unclear D gene. V lost 5 bases and J lost 5, with 12 bases in between. Germline CDR1 SGHNT, CDR2 YENEEA. CDR3 length: 14 amino acids. This CDR3 reads CASSPGPETGELFF. For the CDR3, the DNA is TGTGCCAGCAGCCCAGGACCCGAGACCGGGGAGCTGTTTTTT.

The chain has TRBV5-1 and TRBJ1-1, with D unresolved. V was pared by 4 bases and J by 1 base, with 17 bases between. Germline V lookup: CDR1 SGHRS, CDR2 YFSETQ. This CDR3 is built from 16 residues. CDR3 sequence: CASSTWATGWNTEAFF. The DNA for the CDR3 is TGCGCCAGCAGCACCTGGGCAACGGGCTGGAACACTGAAGCTTTCTTT.

The V call is TRBV5-6, the J call TRBJ2-2, with 7 bases lining up with TRBD1. This CDR3 has 14 residues. The germline gives CDR1 SGHDT, CDR2 YYEEEE. J gave up 7 bases and V 2 bases, and 5 bases lay outside the gene matches. CDR3 protein: CASSFQGVDGELFF. DNA for the CDR3: TGTGCCAGCAGCTTTCAGGGGGTGGACGGGGAGCTGTTTTTT.

This chain connects TRBV7-6 to TRBJ2-3, with D uncertain. CDR1 and CDR2 (germline): SGHVS, FNYEAQ. V was trimmed by 5 bases and J by 2 bases, leaving 8 bases between them. The length of the CDR3 is 13 residues. The CDR3 DNA reads TGTGCCAGCAGCGCCCCTACCACAGATACGCAGTATTTT. Translated: CASSAPTTDTQYF.

This clone has more than one count but fewer than ten. The V and J genes are TRBV5-5 and TRBJ2-7; TRBD2 agrees at 12 bases. V shed 4 bases and J 2 bases; nucleotides not matched to a gene: 1. This CDR3 spans 14 amino acids. The germline CDR1 and CDR2 sequences are SGHKS and YYEKEE (reference sequence). Written as DNA, the CDR3 is TGTGCCAGCAGCCGGACTAGCGGGACCTACGAGCAGTACTTC. Protein sequence: CASSRTSGTYEQYF.

The V call is TRBV9, the J call TRBJ2-1, with D possibly matching TRBD1 (6 bases). Looked up from germline, CDR1 is SGDLS and CDR2 is YYNGEE. Deletions cut 4 bases from V and 6 bases from J, with 17 bases between. The CDR3 runs to 15 residues. The CDR3 DNA reads TGTGCCAGCAGCCCCAGAGGTCAGGGGACCAATGAGCAGTTCTTC. Translation gives CASSPRGQGTNEQFF. The full variable domain, rest sourced from reference TRBV9 and TRBJ2-1, is DSGVTQTPKHLITATGQRVTLRCSPRSGDLSVYWYQQSLDQGLQFLIQYYNGEERAKGNILERFSAQQFPDLHSELNLSSLELGDSALYFCASSPRGQGTNEQFFGPGTRLTVL.

The genes are TRBV7-2 and TRBJ2-5; D gene uncertain. Germline assignment: CDR1 SGHTA and CDR2 FQGNSA. V was trimmed by 5 bases and J by 5 bases, leaving 9 bases between them. CDR3 size: 12 residues. CDR3 nucleotide sequence: TGTGCCAGCAGCACCCTCCTTGAGACCCAGTACTTC. Translating gives CASSTLLETQYF.

This chain connects TRBV4-2 to TRBJ2-2; a weak D match, TRBD1 (5 bases). This CDR3 has 15 residues. V gave up 0 bases and J gave up 4 bases, with 9 bases separating them. The germline gives CDR1 LGHNA, CDR2 YNFKEQ. The DNA for the CDR3 is TGTGCCAGCAGCCAAGACGGCAGGGTCACCGGGGAGCTGTTTTTT. Amino acid sequence: CASSQDGRVTGELFF.

Ten or more counts support this clone. This chain links TRBV19 with TRBJ2-6; D remains ambiguous. From germline, CDR1 is LNHDA and CDR2 SQIVND (reference sequence). Trimming stripped 9 bases from V and 0 bases from J, with 3 bases between. This CDR3 is built from 12 residues. CDR3 sequence (DNA): TGTGCCAGCCGCTCTGGGGCCAACGTCCTGACTTTC. Its protein is CASRSGANVLTF.

The chain recombines TRBV7-3 with TRBJ2-5, with D maybe TRBD2 (7 bases). Germline V lookup: CDR1 SGHTA, CDR2 FQGTGA. The CDR3 runs to 16 residues. Trimming cost V 5 bases and J 5 bases, with 21 bases left between them. The CDR3 nucleotides read TGTGCCAGCAGCAAAGTAGGTCGGGGGGCCGTGGAGACCCAGTACTTC. This gives the protein CASSKVGRGAVETQYF.

This CDR3 is CASRLGRWGEETQYF. As DNA, the CDR3 is TGTGCCAGCAGGTTGGGTCGCTGGGGAGAAGAGACCCAGTACTTC. The rearrangement links TRBV6-5 to TRBJ2-5, with D possibly TRBD2 on 5 matching bases. This CDR3 spans 15 amino acids. Per the germline V gene, CDR1 is MNHEY and CDR2 is SVGAGI. Trimming removed 6 bases from V and 3 bases from J, with 17 bases in between.

The rearrangement uses TRBV2 and TRBJ1-3; D not certain. Trimming left V 4 bases short and J 0 bases short, with 7 bases between. The CDR3 is 14 amino acids. The germline V gene encodes CDR1 SNHLY and CDR2 FYNNEI. The CDR3 sequence: CASSAFYSGNTIYF. CDR3 coding DNA: TGTGCCAGCAGTGCGTTTTACTCTGGAAACACCATATATTTT. The full variable domain, in which reference TRBV2 and TRBJ1-3 provide the parts outside the CDR3, is EPEVTQTPSHQVTQMGQEVILRCVPISNHLYFYWYRQILGQKVEFLVSFYNNEISEKSEIFDDQFSVERPDGSNFTLKIRSTKLEDSAMYFCASSAFYSGNTIYFGEGSWLTVV.

The chain has TRBV6-5 and TRBJ1-5, with D unresolved. V was pared by 4 bases and J by 7 bases, with 11 bases between. The germline gives CDR1 MNHEY, CDR2 SVGAGI. The CDR3 has 13 residues. The CDR3, as DNA: TGTGCCAGCAGTTCCTCTAATCAGCAGCCCCAGCATTTT. This encodes CASSSSNQQPQHF.

The V and J genes are TRBV10-3 and TRBJ1-5, with D unresolved. Trimming took 0 bases from V and 4 from J, leaving 7 bases between them. Germline V gene data show CDR1 as ENHRY and CDR2 as SYGVKD. This CDR3 region has 14 residues. DNA of the CDR3: TGTGCCATCAGTGAGTCCGTGGGTAATCAGCCCCAGCATTTT. This translates into CAISESVGNQPQHF.

This clone appeared a few times. V is TRBV7-8 and J is TRBJ2-2, with D unresolved. V lost 4 bases and J lost 6, with 6 bases in between. Germline CDR1 reads SGHVS; CDR2 reads FQNEAQ. The CDR3 extends over 12 amino acids. CDR3 in DNA: TGTGCCAGCAGCTCCTTGGCCGGGGAGCTGTTTTTT. It encodes CASSSLAGELFF. Combining the CDR3 with reference TRBV7-8 and TRBJ2-2 gives the whole variable domain GAGVSQSPRYKVAKRGQDVALRCDPISGHVSLFWYQQALGQGPEFLTYFQNEAQLDKSGLPSDRFFAERPEGSVSTLKIQRTQQEDSAVYLCASSSLAGELFFGEGSRLTVL.

This chain joins TRBV5-1 and TRBJ2-3; 8 bases align to TRBD2. The ends lost 3 bases at V and 1 base at J; junction bases unmatched: 4. The CDR3 is 15 amino acids. Germline V gene sequence: CDR1 SGHRS, CDR2 YFSETQ. The CDR3 DNA sequence: TGCGCCAGCAGCTCGACTAGCGCGGGCACAGATACGCAGTATTTT. As protein: CASSSTSAGTDTQYF.

In this sample, this clone turned up a few times. The genes are TRBV11-2 and TRBJ2-7; a weak D match, TRBD2 (5 bases). V dropped 2 bases and J dropped 5 bases, with 16 bases sitting between them. From germline, CDR1 is SGHAT and CDR2 FQNNGV. This CDR3 comprises 15 residues. CDR3 nucleotide sequence: TGTGCCAGCAGCTTACCCCCTAGCCTTGCGGACGAGCAGTACTTC. Translating it yields CASSLPPSLADEQYF.

The chain carries TRBV5-1 and TRBJ2-1; 11 bases align to TRBD2. The V gene's germline CDR1 is SGHRS and CDR2 YFSETQ. CDR3 length: 15 amino acids. The J segment lost 7 bases and the V segment lost 5 bases, leaving 8 bases of the junction unmatched. The CDR3 sequence is CASRPTSGSRNEQFF. CDR3 in DNA: TGCGCCAGCAGGCCCACTAGCGGGAGTAGGAATGAGCAGTTCTTC.

The V and J genes are TRBV29-1 and TRBJ1-1, with a weak D call TRBD1 (5 bases). CDR1 and CDR2 from the germline V gene are SQVTM and ANQGSEA. This CDR3 region has 13 residues. Between the trimmed V and J ends, which lost 1 base and 0 bases, there was a span of 6 bases. The CDR3 DNA reads TGCAGCGTTGAAGGGGACCTGAACACTGAAGCTTTCTTT. This gives the protein CSVEGDLNTEAFF.